Sequencing of this T cell receptor (beta chain) was carried out in a study of blood T cell repertoires in COVID-19 (TCRdb year 2020). The study in broad terms: Collaborator samples came from the United States, Italy and Spain and covered acute and convalescent phases of COVID-19. The prospective study material was composed of cDNA or gDNA derived from T cells, B-cell-depleted T cells, or PBMCs. Subjects who had been exposed to COVID-19, were actively infected with it, or had recovered from it provided the deeply sampled blood TCRbeta repertoires that made up the dataset. The repertoires were released in a freely available public database meant as a resource for research on the immune response to SARS-CoV-2. The samples were drawn from two sources: the first 160 participants of the ongoing ImmuneRACE study, and 1,000 to 1,500 subjects contributed by 6 global collaborators. The sample metadata nearly always contained a de-identified subject ID, COVID-19 status, age in years and sex. Where available, HLA class I and class II types were taken from metadata supplied by the sample provider and were not determined by assay-based typing.

Spanning cysteine to phenylalanine, the CDR3 consists of 12 amino acids. The CDR3 DNA has 36 bases and is translated from base 1. V drops 4 bases and J drops 2 bases, leaving 6 bases in between. The germline V gene encodes CDR1 LGHDT and CDR2 YNNKEL (reference sequence). Points on this clone: Its antigen is currently not known. Base-call qualities are not available, and no considerably larger clone is one nucleotide away.

The immunoSEQ Assay, a bias-controlled multiplex PCR, was used to amplify TCRbeta CDR3 regions from genomic DNA. Per the source publication's procedure: Nucleated cell counts per sample were estimated from amplification of reference gene primers within the assay. To quantify the absolute abundance of each unique TCRbeta CDR3 rearrangement, sequence reads were collapsed and filtered. For each sample, productive Simpson clonality was calculated as the square root of Simpson's diversity index across productive rearrangements. As stored in TCRdb, this immuneACCESS dataset retains in-frame rearrangements with V and J assigned. A fraction of the clones does not appear; measured against another copy, unresolved V genes explain less than half of the discrepancy, and the remainder lacks a known reason. That table supplies the V and J calls and clone size; D and trimming were determined from the DNA. The sample table shows 180,000 or so clones, and 65% to 90% are seen once. The ten largest clonotypes hold approximately 8% of the sample.

Study-level results and caveats: The amount of clinical and demographic metadata varied by source and participant and was provided uncurated.

Each collaborating institution followed its own protocols to collect whole blood in K2EDTA tubes. For TCRbeta analysis, collaborator samples were shipped as frozen whole blood, as isolated PBMCs, or as DNA extracted from either sample type. Material for sequencing was peripheral blood. The rearranged segments are TRBV3-1 (or the pseudogene TRBV3-2) and TRBJ2-7; confidence is insufficient to name the D gene. The origin of this receptor is a man aged 55 to 69 with acute or convalescent COVID-19. The bases are TGTGCCAGCAGCCGAACACCCTACGAGCAGTACTTC. This yields the protein CASSRTPYEQYF.